The present T cell receptor (beta chain) was sequenced within a study of blood T cell repertoires in COVID-19. Across the whole study: In each case, the material was cDNA or gDNA derived from T cells, B-cell-depleted T cells, or PBMCs.

Measured with immunoSEQ multiplex PCR; TCRdb has only the in-frame clones, and not every one. The sample yields around 390,000 clones, more than 75% seen once. V lost 6 bases and J lost 5, with 15 bases in between. CDR3 length equals 14 residues. The germline V gene has CDR1 SGHTA and CDR2 FQGNSA. Those who participated ranged in age from about 18 to 89 years and resided in 24 US areas. Participant-given clinical history determined each cohort assignment. Cohort 3 recovery required two negative PCRs, clearance, or symptom resolution. Sequenced: PBMCs or T cells enriched from blood (not recorded which). The V and J genes are TRBV7-2 and TRBJ2-3; the D gene is possibly TRBD2 (6 bases). The receptor was isolated from a woman aged 45-65 years who had recovered from COVID-19. CDR3: CASSQFHSGDTQYF. As DNA, the CDR3 is TGTGCCAGCAGTCAATTCCATAGCGGAGATACGCAGTATTTT. The whole variable domain, remainder taken from reference TRBV7-2 and TRBJ2-3, is GAGVSQSPSNKVTEKGKDVELRCDPISGHTALYWYRQSLGQGLEFLIYFQGNSAPDKSGLPSDRFSAERTGGSVSTLTIQRTQQEDSAVYLCASSQFHSGDTQYFGPGTRLTVL.